The 30 T cell receptor beta chains given below trace back to one sample, sequenced in a study of shared clonotypes between healthy human individuals. Assay used: immunoSEQ multiplex PCR; TCRdb lists only in-frame clones, some missing. This repertoire shows 1.5 million to 2.5 million clones, less than 95% found once; its top ten account for 0.95% to 1.5%. CD45RO-negative, CCR7-selected cells formed the naive CD8 fraction, which excluded terminally differentiated effector memory CD45RA+ cells. Specimen: naive CD8+ T cells sorted from blood. These receptors all stem from a man between 18 and 35 years old in good health.

Turning to this clone: Other nucleotide sequences from this sample produce the same CDR3. This chain uses TRBV5-5 with TRBJ2-1, with D perhaps TRBD1 (5 bases). The V and J ends lost 0 bases and 0 bases respectively, with 7 bases between them. This CDR3 has 15 residues. Looked up from germline, CDR1 is SGHKS and CDR2 is YYEKEE (reference sequence). The CDR3 is CASSLGQSSYNEQFF. The CDR3 bases are TGTGCCAGCAGCTTGGGACAGAGCTCCTACAATGAGCAGTTCTTC.

The chain combines TRBV7-9 with TRBJ1-1; D ambiguous. V gave up 0 bases and J gave up 3 bases, with 14 bases separating them. CDR1 is SEHNR and CDR2 is FQNEAQ in the germline V gene (reference sequence). CDR3 length equals 16 residues. CDR3 in amino acids: CASSLAKGQAYTEAFF. CDR3 nucleotide sequence: TGTGCCAGCAGCTTAGCTAAAGGGCAGGCTTACACTGAAGCTTTCTTT.

The CDR3 sequence: CASSWMDSHEQYF. CDR3 DNA sequence: TGTGCCAGCAGCTGGATGGACAGCCACGAGCAGTACTTC. The rearrangement uses TRBV5-6 and TRBJ2-7; tentatively, D is TRBD1 (6 bases). V dropped 3 bases and J dropped 5 bases, with 12 bases sitting between them. The CDR3 consists of 13 residues. Germline V gives CDR1 SGHDT, CDR2 YYEEEE.

Concerning this clone itself: The same CDR3 arises from other DNA sequences in this sample as well. Here the CDR3 DNA reads TGCGCCAGCAGCCAAGTAGGAGGCACAGATACGCAGTATTTT. Translating gives CASSQVGGTDTQYF. V is TRBV4-1 and J is TRBJ2-3, with D unclear. The CDR3 runs to 14 residues. V dropped 1 base and J dropped 1 base, with 6 bases sitting between them. CDR1 and CDR2 from the germline V gene are MGHRA and YSYEKL.

This chain links TRBV6-5 with TRBJ1-6; D is possibly TRBD1 (5 bases). CDR3 length: 16 amino acids. Germline V gene lookup returns CDR1 MNHEY and CDR2 SVGAGI. The ends were cut back, 2 bases at V and 6 bases at J, with 14 bases in the middle. This CDR3 reads CASSYSTGGSNSPLHF. CDR3 in DNA: TGTGCCAGCAGTTACAGCACGGGGGGTTCTAATTCACCCCTCCACTTT.

V usage is TRBV11-2 and J usage is TRBJ1-1; 8 nucleotides align to TRBD1. Germline V gives CDR1 SGHAT, CDR2 FQNNGV. The junction had 5 bases not matched to a gene; V was cut back by 5 bases and J by 0 bases. This CDR3 spans 15 amino acids. The CDR3 protein is CASSPGQGLNTEAFF. The CDR3 region has the DNA TGTGCCAGCAGCCCCGGACAGGGCTTGAACACTGAAGCTTTCTTT.

The chain is built from TRBV5-4 and TRBJ2-1, with D unclear. V lost 3 bases to trimming and J lost 6 bases, with 7 bases between them. The germline V gene has CDR1 SGHNT and CDR2 YYREEE (reference sequence). The CDR3 covers 12 residues. The CDR3 loop reads CASSSVPNEQFF. Written as DNA, the CDR3 is TGTGCCAGCAGCTCGGTACCCAATGAGCAGTTCTTC.

V gene TRBV28 combines with J gene TRBJ1-1, with D maybe TRBD1 (5 bases). Germline CDR1 and CDR2: MDHEN and SYDVKM. This CDR3 is 18 amino acids long. Between the trimmed V and J ends, which lost 5 bases and 4 bases, there was a span of 26 bases. CDR3 nucleotide sequence: TGTGCCAGCAGTCCCCACCGGAGGGGAGGAAGTTTGAGCACTGAAGCTTTCTTT. Translation gives CASSPHRRGGSLSTEAFF.

The V and J genes are TRBV2 and TRBJ2-7; 7 nucleotides agree with TRBD1. This CDR3 has 13 amino acids. The germline V gene encodes CDR1 SNHLY and CDR2 FYNNEI. Unmatched junction bases numbered 6, after V lost 7 bases and J lost 3 bases. CDR3 bases: TGTGCCAGCATGGGGCCAGGGGGCTACGAGCAGTACTTC. Protein product: CASMGPGGYEQYF.

This chain connects TRBV4-1 to TRBJ2-1, with 14 nucleotides matching TRBD2. Trimming removed 5 bases from V and 10 bases from J; junction bases left unmatched: 10. The CDR3 has 16 amino acids. Germline lookup yields CDR1 MGHRA and CDR2 YSYEKL. CDR3 sequence (DNA): TGCGCCAGCAGCTTTCGACTAGCGGGAGGGGTACAGGAGCAGTTCTTC. It yields the protein CASSFRLAGGVQEQFF.

This rearrangement joins TRBV19 to TRBJ1-1; 8 positions agree with TRBD1. CDR1 and CDR2 from the germline V gene are LNHDA and SQIVND (reference sequence). The ends lost 6 bases at V and 4 bases at J; junction bases unmatched: 4. The CDR3 covers 13 residues. This CDR3 is CASRYGQGTEAFF. The CDR3 DNA is TGTGCCAGTAGATATGGACAGGGCACTGAAGCTTTCTTT.

The table lists this clone with a count of one. The DNA of the CDR3 is TGCGCCAGCAGCGGATGGACACACCAAGAGACCCAGTACTTC. It specifies CASSGWTHQETQYF. This rearrangement joins TRBV5-1 to TRBJ2-5, with D possibly TRBD1 on 5 matching bases. CDR1 and CDR2 from the germline V gene are SGHRS and YFSETQ. The CDR3 is 14 amino acids. Trimming cost V 4 bases and J 0 bases, with 10 bases left between them. The full variable domain, with the rest looked up from reference TRBV5-1 and TRBJ2-5, is KAGVTQTPRYLIKTRGQQVTLSCSPISGHRSVSWYQQTPGQGLQFLFEYFSETQRNKGNFPGRFSGRQFSNSRSEMNVSTLELGDSALYLCASSGWTHQETQYFGPGTRLLVL.

Regarding this clone: Different DNA sequences within this sample yield the same CDR3. This chain uses TRBV10-2 with TRBJ2-7; TRBD1 is a possible D gene (6 bases). V dropped 4 bases and J dropped 6 bases, with 7 bases sitting between them. The CDR3 runs to 11 residues. Germline V gene data show CDR1 as WSHSY and CDR2 as SAAADI. CDR3 residues: CASSGGGEQYF. Here the CDR3 DNA reads TGCGCCAGCAGTGGAGGGGGCGAGCAGTACTTC.

This chain uses TRBV4-3 with TRBJ1-5; D perhaps matches TRBD1 (5 bases). The V gene's germline CDR1 is LGHNA and CDR2 YSLEER. Trimming left V 3 bases short and J 6 bases short, with 18 bases between. The CDR3 has 16 residues. CDR3 nucleotides: TGCGCCAGCAGCCAGGGATACGGGGAAGGGGTTCAGCCCCAGCATTTT. Translated: CASSQGYGEGVQPQHF.

This sequence joins TRBV9 and TRBJ2-3; no firm D call. The V and J ends lost 0 bases and 0 bases respectively, with 11 bases between them. This CDR3 has 16 residues. Germline V gene sequence: CDR1 SGDLS, CDR2 YYNGEE. CDR3 region: CASSVGESSSTDTQYF. CDR3 nucleotide sequence: TGTGCCAGCAGCGTAGGAGAGTCCTCTAGCACAGATACGCAGTATTTT.

This chain joins TRBV29-1 and TRBJ1-2, with 7 bases fitting TRBD1. The CDR3 runs 11 residues. Losses at the gene ends were 7 bases for V and 7 bases for J; bases not matched to a gene: 6. Germline V gene sequence: CDR1 SQVTM, CDR2 ANQGSEA. DNA for the CDR3: TGCAGCGCTGACAGGGTTAGTGGCTACACCTTC. Encoded protein: CSADRVSGYTF.

This chain uses TRBV6-6 with TRBJ1-6; TRBD1 matches 9 bases. CDR3 size: 13 residues. J lost 7 bases, V lost 8 bases, and 3 bases had no gene match. Germline V CDR1 and CDR2: MNHNY, SVGAGI (reference sequence). Here the CDR3 reads CASLGQGNSPLHF. The CDR3 DNA reads TGTGCCAGCCTGGGACAGGGCAATTCACCCCTCCACTTT.

This clone was picked up one time. J is TRBJ1-1 and V is TRBV5-1; D is unclear. Germline-derived CDR1 and CDR2 are SGHRS and YFSETQ. The V end was cut by 0 bases, the J end by 0 bases, with 15 bases between. The CDR3 runs 17 residues. The CDR3 coding sequence is TGCGCCAGCAGCTTGGGAAGCCCAGCATTTTTGAACACTGAAGCTTTCTTT. It encodes CASSLGSPAFLNTEAFF.

The chain carries TRBV28 and TRBJ2-3, with no clear D. CDR3 length equals 11 residues. Germline CDR1 reads MDHEN; CDR2 reads SYDVKM. Trimming left V 5 bases short and J 4 bases short, with 4 bases between. The CDR3 loop reads CASSPSDTQYF. In nucleotides, the CDR3 is TGTGCCAGCAGTCCTTCAGATACGCAGTATTTT.

The chain joins TRBV7-9 to TRBJ1-1, with D possibly matching TRBD1 (6 bases). Germline CDR1 and CDR2: SEHNR and FQNEAQ (reference sequence). The CDR3 has 13 amino acids. Trimming left V 3 bases short and J 7 bases short, with 12 bases between. CDR3 bases: TGTGCCAGCAGCTTCTACTTGGACAGTGAAGCTTTCTTT. Its protein product is CASSFYLDSEAFF.

Regarding this clone: Distinct nucleotide sequences in the sample also encode this CDR3. The chain combines TRBV5-4 with TRBJ1-1; no clear D. The germline V and J ends were trimmed by 5 bases and 4 bases, with 9 bases remaining between them. This CDR3 is built from 12 residues. Germline V lookup: CDR1 SGHNT, CDR2 YYREEE (reference sequence). The CDR3, as DNA: TGTGCCAGCAGTTTTGACGGCACTGAAGCTTTCTTT. Its protein product is CASSFDGTEAFF. Full variable domain (outside the CDR3, taken from reference TRBV5-4 and TRBJ1-1): ETGVTQSPTHLIKTRGQQVTLRCSSQSGHNTVSWYQQALGQGPQFIFQYYREEENGRGNFPPRFSGLQFPNYSSELNVNALELDDSALYLCASSFDGTEAFFGQGTRLTVV.

The chain combines TRBV9 with TRBJ1-2, with D perhaps TRBD1 (6 bases). The length of the CDR3 is 17 residues. CDR1 and CDR2 from the germline V gene are SGDLS and YYNGEE. Trimming took off 0 bases at V and 3 bases at J, with 18 bases between the two ends. CDR3 residues: CASSVDSANRVDYGYTF. CDR3 DNA: TGTGCCAGCAGCGTAGACTCCGCCAACAGGGTAGACTATGGCTACACCTTC.

This chain links TRBV7-8 with TRBJ1-2, with D perhaps TRBD1 (5 bases). CDR3 length equals 15 residues. Germline values: CDR1 SGHVS, CDR2 FQNEAQ. Trimming stripped 1 base from V and 2 bases from J, with 11 bases between. For the CDR3, the DNA is TGTGCCAGCAGCTTAGGGGGGTTCGGCAACTATGGCTACACCTTC. Its protein product is CASSLGGFGNYGYTF.

V is TRBV9 and J is TRBJ2-7, with 12 bases matching TRBD1. The CDR3 spans 15 residues. Germline V gene lookup returns CDR1 SGDLS and CDR2 YYNGEE. V gave up 4 bases and J gave up 2 bases; unmatched junction bases: 4. The chain's CDR3 is CASSTGTGGTYEQYF. For the CDR3, the DNA is TGTGCCAGCAGCACCGGGACAGGGGGCACCTACGAGCAGTACTTC.

The chain links TRBV4-1 to TRBJ2-7; 10 positions match TRBD2. Germline-derived CDR1 and CDR2 are MGHRA and YSYEKL. V shed 1 base and J 6 bases; nucleotides not matched to a gene: 15. This CDR3 has 18 amino acids. The CDR3 here is CASSQVIAGGSSPLEQYF. The CDR3 DNA follows: TGCGCCAGCAGCCAAGTGATAGCGGGGGGCTCCTCGCCCCTCGAGCAGTACTTC.

The chain uses TRBV7-2 and TRBJ2-1, with D unclear. Germline loops: CDR1 SGHTA, CDR2 FQGNSA. This CDR3 is 13 amino acids long. V lost 6 bases, J lost 0 bases, and 6 bases lay in between. The CDR3 nucleotides are TGTGCCAGCAGTGCTCTCTCCTACAATGAGCAGTTCTTC. Its translation: CASSALSYNEQFF.

This clone was counted a single time. The gene calls are TRBV9 and TRBJ2-1, with D unclear. CDR1 is SGDLS, CDR2 YYNGEE, per germline. Trimming took 0 bases from V and 0 from J, leaving 10 bases between them. The CDR3 is 16 amino acids. DNA of the CDR3: TGTGCCAGCAGCGTAGAGATATTGAGCTCCTACAATGAGCAGTTCTTC. Protein product: CASSVEILSSYNEQFF.

This chain uses TRBV5-1 with TRBJ1-1, with a possible D match to TRBD1 (6 bases). Germline values: CDR1 SGHRS, CDR2 YFSETQ. V lost 4 bases and J lost 2, with 18 bases in between. The CDR3 covers 16 residues. In DNA, the CDR3 is TGCGCCAGCAGCACGTTTGGCCTTGGGGGCAACACTGAAGCTTTCTTT. This gives the protein CASSTFGLGGNTEAFF.

On this clone: The same CDR3 is also encoded by other DNA sequences in this sample. The rearrangement uses TRBV4-3 and TRBJ2-1, with D possibly being TRBD2 (6 bases). The germline V and J ends were trimmed by 3 bases and 3 bases, with 6 bases remaining between them. The CDR3 length is 13 residues. The V gene's germline CDR1 is LGHNA and CDR2 YSLEER. CDR3 coding DNA: TGCGCCAGCAGCCAGGACTACTACAATGAGCAGTTCTTC. This encodes CASSQDYYNEQFF.

CDR3 nucleotide sequence: TGCGCCAGCAGCTTGGGGCAGGGAATCCAAGAGACCCAGTACTTC. It codes for CASSLGQGIQETQYF. V is TRBV5-1 and J is TRBJ2-5; D is perhaps TRBD1 (5 bases). V was pared by 0 bases and J by 1 base, with 10 bases between. Germline V gene sequence: CDR1 SGHRS, CDR2 YFSETQ. The CDR3 runs 15 residues.